This T cell receptor (beta chain) was documented in a study of a mutant IDH1 vaccine in newly diagnosed glioma. The time point is: week 11, during vaccination. Each dose of the vaccine consisted of 300 ug of mutant IDH1 20-mer peptide, with topical imiquimod. The germline CDR1 and CDR2 sequences are MGHRA and YSYEKL. There are 15 residues in the CDR3. V gave up 3 bases and J gave up 5 bases, with 13 bases separating them. Only in-frame clones appear in the TCRdb table, and some are missing; sequencing was by immunoSEQ multiplex PCR. The table shows 20,000 to 25,000 clones, with roughly 86% occurring only once. With respect to this clone: Its target is unknown.

V usage is TRBV4-1 and J usage is TRBJ1-4; D possibly corresponds to TRBD1 (6 bases). The sample here was PBMCs, taken from a glioma patient whose treatment included an IDH1 peptide vaccine. This clonotype was obtained from a woman aged 40 to 50 with glioma. CDR3 nucleotide sequence: TGCGCCAGCAGCCACTTAACAGGGACAAATGAAAAACTGTTTTTT. This encodes CASSHLTGTNEKLFF.